These 19 T cell receptor beta chains were all obtained from the same sample, sequenced in a study of shared clonotypes between healthy human individuals. Assay: immunoSEQ multiplex PCR; the TCRdb copy retains only in-frame clones and omits some. This table holds millions of clones, over 90% found once. The sequencing input was naive CD4+ T cells from PBMCs. Subset here: CD45RA+ positively selected. The receptors shown here come from a young man in good health. Some clones in this sample may be carry-over from other donors' samples.

The chain combines TRBV4-1 with TRBJ2-3; 7 bases are shared with TRBD1. After removal of 4 bases from V and 5 bases from J, the junction contained 6 bases not matched to a gene. Germline V gene lookup returns CDR1 MGHRA and CDR2 YSYEKL. The CDR3 runs to 14 residues. CDR3 nucleotide sequence: TGCGCCAGCAGCCGGGACAGAAACAAAGATACGCAGTATTTT. It codes for CASSRDRNKDTQYF.

The gene calls are TRBV4-1 and TRBJ2-7; D is uncertain. Per germline, CDR1 MGHRA and CDR2 YSYEKL. The CDR3 extends over 16 amino acids. Trimming left V 2 bases short and J 6 bases short, with 20 bases between. This chain's CDR3 is CASSQRTSAQAREQYF. The CDR3 DNA reads as TGCGCCAGCAGCCAAAGAACGTCCGCGCAAGCCCGCGAGCAGTACTTC.

CDR3: CAWSASGRAYNEQFF. In nucleotides, the CDR3 is TGTGCCTGGAGTGCTAGCGGGAGGGCCTACAATGAGCAGTTCTTC. This sequence joins TRBV30 and TRBJ2-1; 12 bases align to TRBD2. The CDR3 extends over 15 amino acids. The V segment lost 1 base and the J segment 2 bases; nucleotides outside the gene matches: 0. Looked up from germline, CDR1 is GTSNPN and CDR2 is SVGIG (reference sequence). Complete variable domain (other parts from reference TRBV30 and TRBJ2-1): SQTIHQWPATLVQPVGSPLSLECTVEGTSNPNLYWYRQAAGRGLQLLFYSVGIGQISSEVPQNLSASRPQDRQFILSSKKLLLSDSGFYLCAWSASGRAYNEQFFGPGTRLTVL.

In its sample, this clone was seen once. The V and J genes are TRBV2 and TRBJ1-1, with a possible D match to TRBD1 (5 bases). The CDR3 is 13 residues long. Germline V gene data show CDR1 as SNHLY and CDR2 as FYNNEI. The V gene lost 7 bases and the J gene lost 5 bases, with 14 bases spanning the gap. The CDR3 DNA follows: TGTGCCAGCACCCCCGAGGGGCGAACTGAAGCTTTCTTT. Its protein is CASTPEGRTEAFF.

The V call is TRBV7-2, the J call TRBJ2-3; D call uncertain. Trimming cost V 1 base and J 2 bases, with 7 bases left between them. Germline V gene lookup returns CDR1 SGHTA and CDR2 FQGNSA. The CDR3 runs to 14 residues. CDR3 residues: CASSLVPLTDTQYF. The CDR3 DNA reads TGTGCCAGCAGCTTAGTTCCCCTCACAGATACGCAGTATTTT.

The chain links TRBV7-2 to TRBJ2-5; 9 nucleotides line up with TRBD2. The V gene's germline CDR1 is SGHTA and CDR2 FQGNSA. Trimming at V came to 5 bases and at J to 3 bases, leaving 10 bases not matched to a gene. The CDR3 sequence is 16 residues long. The CDR3 is CASSRGVASGEETQYF. DNA for the CDR3: TGTGCCAGCAGCCGGGGGGTGGCTAGCGGGGAAGAGACCCAGTACTTC.

About this clone itself: This same CDR3 is encoded by further DNA sequences in the sample. The chain has TRBV5-1 and TRBJ1-1, with 10 nucleotides matching TRBD1. V trimming: 0 bases; J trimming: 5 bases; junction bases outside the gene matches: 4. CDR3 size: 15 residues. Germline loops: CDR1 SGHRS, CDR2 YFSETQ. The CDR3 nucleotides are TGCGCCAGCAGCTTGGGGGACAGGGGTCGAACTGAAGCTTTCTTT. Translated: CASSLGDRGRTEAFF.

This chain links TRBV4-1 with TRBJ2-3; 10 bases line up with TRBD2. This CDR3 has 15 residues. Germline lookup yields CDR1 MGHRA and CDR2 YSYEKL. With V trimmed by 1 base and J by 5 bases, 3 bases remained unmatched. CDR3 loop: CASSQGLAGRDTQYF. The DNA for the CDR3 is TGCGCCAGCAGCCAAGGACTAGCGGGTAGAGATACGCAGTATTTT.

The rearrangement joins TRBV5-1 to TRBJ2-5; TRBD1 agrees at 7 bases. The CDR3 runs to 16 residues. J was trimmed by 4 bases and V by 0 bases; bases with no gene match: 9. Germline V lookup: CDR1 SGHRS, CDR2 YFSETQ. The CDR3 nucleotides read TGCGCCAGCAGCTTGGCTGTCGGGACAGAAGGAGAGACCCAGTACTTC. This codes for CASSLAVGTEGETQYF.

The rearrangement joins TRBV25-1 to TRBJ1-2; tentative D call: TRBD1 (6 bases). This CDR3 has 13 residues. From germline, CDR1 is MGHDK and CDR2 SYGVNS. V lost 6 bases and J lost 4, with 12 bases in between. CDR3 in DNA: TGTGCCAGCAGCTCACAGGGTGTCTATGGCTACACCTTC. The encoded protein is CASSSQGVYGYTF.

This chain links TRBV10-3 with TRBJ2-7; D is unresolved. V was pared by 3 bases and J by 4 bases, with 10 bases between. The CDR3 consists of 13 residues. CDR1 and CDR2 (germline): ENHRY, SYGVKD. The CDR3, as DNA: TGTGCCATCAGTGAATATGAGGAATACGAGCAGTACTTC. Its translation is CAISEYEEYEQYF.

The chain uses TRBV27 and TRBJ2-1; 7 nucleotides align to TRBD1. This CDR3 is built from 14 residues. Losses at the gene ends were 5 bases for V and 4 bases for J; bases not matched to a gene: 5. Germline V gives CDR1 MNHEY, CDR2 SMNVEV (reference sequence). CDR3 in amino acids: CASSKGASYNEQFF. The CDR3 DNA sequence: TGTGCCAGCAGTAAGGGGGCGAGTTACAATGAGCAGTTCTTC.

This clone was seen once. This chain connects TRBV7-2 to TRBJ2-1; 11 bases align to TRBD2. V trimming: 3 bases; J trimming: 5 bases; junction bases outside the gene matches: 3. Germline V gene sequence: CDR1 SGHTA, CDR2 FQGNSA. This CDR3 contains 15 residues. CDR3 amino acids: CASSLGLAVHNEQFF. The CDR3 nucleotides are TGTGCCAGCAGCTTGGGACTAGCGGTACACAATGAGCAGTTCTTC. Full variable domain (rest looked up from reference TRBV7-2 and TRBJ2-1): GAGVSQSPSNKVTEKGKDVELRCDPISGHTALYWYRQSLGQGLEFLIYFQGNSAPDKSGLPSDRFSAERTGGSVSTLTIQRTQQEDSAVYLCASSLGLAVHNEQFFGPGTRLTVL.

The gene calls are TRBV10-1 and TRBJ1-1; D unresolved. Looked up from germline, CDR1 is WNHNN and CDR2 is SYGVQD (reference sequence). This CDR3 spans 11 amino acids. Trimming stripped 10 bases from V and 1 base from J, with 7 bases between. DNA for the CDR3: TGCGCCACCCTATCGAACACTGAAGCTTTCTTT. Translating it yields CATLSNTEAFF.

The J gene is TRBJ1-2, the V gene TRBV28; the match to TRBD1 covers 8 bases. This CDR3 has 14 amino acids. Per the germline V gene, CDR1 is MDHEN and CDR2 is SYDVKM. V shed 4 bases, J shed 4 bases, and the junction held 5 bases outside the gene matches. CDR3 sequence: CASSSAGGPYGYTF. CDR3 bases: TGTGCCAGCAGTTCCGCAGGGGGCCCCTATGGCTACACCTTC.

This sequence joins TRBV5-8 and TRBJ2-1; 8 nucleotides agree with TRBD2. Germline V gene data show CDR1 as SGHTS and CDR2 as YDEGEE. The V and J ends lost 1 base and 6 bases, in that order; junction bases with no gene match: 6. The CDR3 length is 15 residues. Here the CDR3 DNA reads TGTGCCAGCAGCTTGCATTCGGGAGGGCCCAATGAGCAGTTCTTC. Protein: CASSLHSGGPNEQFF.

V is TRBV5-8 and J is TRBJ2-7; D is possibly TRBD1 (6 bases). Trimming removed 0 bases from V and 7 bases from J, with 20 bases in between. CDR1 and CDR2 from the germline V gene are SGHTS and YDEGEE. The CDR3 has 16 amino acids. Written as DNA, the CDR3 is TGTGCCAGCAGCTTGGTCGGCAGGGGACATCCTACGGAGCAGTACTTC. Its protein product is CASSLVGRGHPTEQYF.

The chain couples TRBV25-1 to TRBJ1-2; possible D gene TRBD1, 5 bases. This CDR3 is built from 15 residues. CDR1 MGHDK and CDR2 SYGVNS come from the germline V gene. The V end was cut by 2 bases, the J end by 6 bases, with 16 bases between. The CDR3 protein is CASSEVGRVLDGYTF. As DNA, the CDR3 is TGTGCCAGCAGTGAAGTGGGCAGGGTATTAGATGGCTACACCTTC.

The chain combines TRBV10-1 with TRBJ2-1; D not resolved. CDR3 size: 13 residues. CDR1 is WNHNN and CDR2 is SYGVQD in the germline V gene (reference sequence). V gave up 8 bases and J gave up 6 bases, with 14 bases separating them. The CDR3 sequence is CASERAEINEQFF. The DNA for the CDR3 is TGCGCCAGCGAAAGGGCAGAGATCAATGAGCAGTTCTTC.